This T cell receptor (beta chain) was obtained from a study of blood T cells in healthy people across ages. It was with a sample-barcoded 5' primer and a J-beta primer mix that a second PCR of about 7 to 12 cycles was run. MiXCR was run by TCRdb on the 5' RACE reads, yielding one entry per CDR3 protein. The sample has roughly 800,000 distinct CDR3 sequences, around 36% seen once; the top ten hold approximately 12%. As concerns this clonotype: The antigen remains unidentified.

Study-wide findings and caveats: Researchers deemed the diversity estimates from one million T cells underestimates. A strong correlation was seen between TCR beta diversity and naive T cell percentage.

Sequenced sample: blood. The source of this sequence is a young man in good health.

Here the CDR3 reads CANYEQYF. CDR3 DNA: TGCGCCAATTACGAGCAGTACTTC. The gene calls are TRBV5-1 and TRBJ2-7, with no clear D. The CDR3 is 8 residues long. Per germline, CDR1 SGHRS and CDR2 YFSETQ. The V end was cut by 9 bases, the J end by 4 bases, with 2 bases between.